The 2 T cell receptor beta chains below come from one sample, sequenced in a study of STAT3 mutations in large granular lymphocyte leukemia. These receptors' antigens are unknown. Whole-study findings and limits: Every T-cell large granular lymphocyte leukemia patient had at least one immunodominant TCR beta clonotype.

The assay was immunoSEQ multiplex PCR, and TCRdb's table has in-frame clones only and misses some. Of 30,000 to 45,000 clones listed, roughly 84% are singletons. The sample consisted of PBMCs. These receptors originate from a human donor with T large granular lymphocyte leukemia. Some clones in this sample may be carry-over from other donors' samples.

The chain links TRBV29-1 to TRBJ1-1, with D unclear. Germline V gene sequence: CDR1 SQVTM, CDR2 ANQGSEA. Between the trimmed V and J ends, which lost 5 bases and 6 bases, there was a span of 13 bases. The CDR3 sequence is 12 residues long. The CDR3 region has the DNA TGCAGCGTTAGGAGCTTTGCGCCTGAAGCTTTCTTT. Residues: CSVRSFAPEAFF.

V and J are TRBV28 and TRBJ1-6; the D is unclear. The CDR3 runs 15 residues. V shed 5 bases and J shed 1 base, with 9 bases lying between them. The germline CDR1 and CDR2 sequences are MDHEN and SYDVKM. The CDR3 sequence is CASSPIVSYNSPLHF. The CDR3 coding sequence is TGTGCCAGCAGTCCAATTGTGTCCTATAATTCACCCCTCCACTTT.